The source of this T cell receptor beta chain is a study of T cell responses to AZD1222 COVID-19 vaccine. Notes on the study in general: As reported, nearly half of all spike-specific TCRs target variant regions that are unmutated. The breadth and depth of Spike-specific TCRs increased once two AZD1222 doses had been given. Researchers report vaccine-associated CD4 TCRs spanning spike, with dominance at 160-218 and 743-854.

This table comes from immunoSEQ multiplex PCR, and its TCRdb copy is limited to in-frame clones, with some not included. The table includes 120,000 to 150,000 clones, approximately 88% detected once. On this clone itself: Its antigen is still unknown.

The germline V gene encodes CDR1 LGHDT and CDR2 YNNKEL (reference sequence). V lost 0 bases to trimming and J lost 8 bases, with 13 bases between them. The CDR3 is made up of 15 amino acids. The receptor comes from an adult in good health. The specimen was peripheral blood, collected on day 0 of AZD1222 vaccination. V usage is TRBV3-1 (or the pseudogene TRBV3-2) and J usage is TRBJ2-2, with D hard to call. CDR3 amino acids: CASSQDIGPRGELFF. CDR3 in DNA: TGTGCCAGCAGCCAAGATATCGGACCCCGTGGGGAGCTGTTTTTT.